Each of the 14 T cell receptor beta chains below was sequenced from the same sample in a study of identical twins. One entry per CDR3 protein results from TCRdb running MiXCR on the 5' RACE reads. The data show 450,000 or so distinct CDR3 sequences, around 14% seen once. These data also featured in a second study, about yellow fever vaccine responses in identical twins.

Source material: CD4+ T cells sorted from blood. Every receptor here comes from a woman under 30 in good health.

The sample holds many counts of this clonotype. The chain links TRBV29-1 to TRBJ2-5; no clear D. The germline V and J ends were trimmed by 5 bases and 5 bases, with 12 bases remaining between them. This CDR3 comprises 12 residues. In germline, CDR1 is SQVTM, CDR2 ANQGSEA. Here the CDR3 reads CSVHAVLETQYF. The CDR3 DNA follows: TGCAGCGTTCACGCCGTCCTGGAGACCCAGTACTTC.

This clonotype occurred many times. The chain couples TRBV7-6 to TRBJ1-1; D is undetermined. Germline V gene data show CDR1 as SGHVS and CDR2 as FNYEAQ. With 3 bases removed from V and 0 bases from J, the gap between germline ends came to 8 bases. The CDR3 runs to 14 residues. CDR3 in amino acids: CASSFSGMNTEAFF. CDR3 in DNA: TGTGCCAGCAGCTTCTCGGGTATGAACACTGAAGCTTTCTTT.

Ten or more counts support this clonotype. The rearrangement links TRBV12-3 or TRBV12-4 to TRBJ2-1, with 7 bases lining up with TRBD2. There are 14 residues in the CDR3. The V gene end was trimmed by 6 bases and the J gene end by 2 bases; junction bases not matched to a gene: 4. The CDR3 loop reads CASRTGLPYNEQFF. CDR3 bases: TGTGCCAGCAGGACGGGACTACCCTACAATGAGCAGTTCTTC.

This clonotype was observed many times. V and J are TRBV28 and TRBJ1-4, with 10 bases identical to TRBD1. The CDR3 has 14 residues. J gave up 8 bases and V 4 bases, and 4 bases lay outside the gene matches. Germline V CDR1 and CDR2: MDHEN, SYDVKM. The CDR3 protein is CASSWTGGREKLFF. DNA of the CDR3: TGTGCCAGCAGTTGGACAGGGGGGAGAGAAAAACTGTTTTTT.

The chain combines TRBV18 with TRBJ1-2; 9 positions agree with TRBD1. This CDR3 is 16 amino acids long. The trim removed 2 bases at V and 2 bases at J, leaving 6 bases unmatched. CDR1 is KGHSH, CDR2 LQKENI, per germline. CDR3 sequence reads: CASSPVGQGRNYGYTF. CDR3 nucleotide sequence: TGTGCCAGCTCACCAGTGGGACAGGGTAGAAACTATGGCTACACCTTC.

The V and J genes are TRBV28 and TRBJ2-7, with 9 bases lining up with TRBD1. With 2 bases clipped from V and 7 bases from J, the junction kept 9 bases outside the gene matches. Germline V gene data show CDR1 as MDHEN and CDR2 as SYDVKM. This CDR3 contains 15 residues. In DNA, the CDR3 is TGTGCCAGCAGTTTAGGGGGACAGGGAACTGAAGAGCAGTACTTC. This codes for CASSLGGQGTEEQYF.

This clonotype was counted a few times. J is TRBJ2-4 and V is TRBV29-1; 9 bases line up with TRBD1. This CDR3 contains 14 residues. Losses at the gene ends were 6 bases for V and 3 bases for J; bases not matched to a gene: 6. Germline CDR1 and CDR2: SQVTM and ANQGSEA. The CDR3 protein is CSVIQGAGKNIQYF. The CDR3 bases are TGCAGCGTGATACAGGGGGCCGGCAAAAACATTCAGTACTTC. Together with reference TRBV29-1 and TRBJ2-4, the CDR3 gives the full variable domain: SAVISQKPSRDICQRGTSLTIQCQVDSQVTMMFWYRQQPGQSLTLIATANQGSEATYESGFVIDKFPISRPNLTFSTLTVSNMSPEDSSIYLCSVIQGAGKNIQYFGAGTRLSVL.

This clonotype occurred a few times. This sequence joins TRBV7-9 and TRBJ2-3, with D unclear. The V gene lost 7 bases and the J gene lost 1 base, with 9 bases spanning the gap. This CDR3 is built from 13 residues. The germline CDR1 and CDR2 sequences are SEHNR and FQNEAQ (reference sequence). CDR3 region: CASNDLGTDTQYF. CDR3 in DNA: TGTGCCAGCAACGACCTGGGCACAGATACGCAGTATTTT.

CDR3 DNA: TGCAGCGTGGGCCCTTTAGGCGGGAGAGGGTACGAGCAGTACTTC. Translation gives CSVGPLGGRGYEQYF. This chain joins TRBV29-1 and TRBJ2-7; TRBD2 aligns across 7 bases. The CDR3 covers 15 residues. CDR1 and CDR2 from the germline V gene are SQVTM and ANQGSEA. The junction had 15 bases not matched to a gene; V was cut back by 6 bases and J by 4 bases.

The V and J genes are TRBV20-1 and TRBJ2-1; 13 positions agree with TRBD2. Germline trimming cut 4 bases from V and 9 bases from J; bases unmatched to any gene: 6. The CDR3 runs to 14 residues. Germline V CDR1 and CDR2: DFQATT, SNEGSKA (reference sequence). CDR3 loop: CSATGLAGVSEQFF. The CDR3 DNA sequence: TGCAGTGCTACCGGACTAGCGGGGGTCAGTGAGCAGTTCTTC.

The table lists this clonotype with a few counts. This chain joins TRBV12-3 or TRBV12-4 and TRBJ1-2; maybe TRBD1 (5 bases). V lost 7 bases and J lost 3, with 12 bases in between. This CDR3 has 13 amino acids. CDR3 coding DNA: TGTGCCAGCACCCTCGGGGGACACTATGGCTACACCTTC. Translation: CASTLGGHYGYTF.

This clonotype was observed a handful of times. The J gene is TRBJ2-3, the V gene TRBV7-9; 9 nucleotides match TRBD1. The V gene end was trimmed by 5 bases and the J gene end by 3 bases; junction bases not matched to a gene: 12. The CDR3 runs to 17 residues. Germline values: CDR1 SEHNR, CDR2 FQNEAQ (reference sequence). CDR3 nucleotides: TGTGCCAGCAGCCGCGGACAGGGGACAAAAGGGACAGATACGCAGTATTTT. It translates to CASSRGQGTKGTDTQYF.

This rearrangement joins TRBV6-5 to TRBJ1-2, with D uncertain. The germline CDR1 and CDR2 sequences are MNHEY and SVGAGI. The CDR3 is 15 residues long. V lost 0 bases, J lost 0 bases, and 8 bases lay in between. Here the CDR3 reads CASSYSYSTNYGYTF. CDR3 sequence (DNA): TGTGCCAGCAGTTACTCGTATTCTACTAACTATGGCTACACCTTC.

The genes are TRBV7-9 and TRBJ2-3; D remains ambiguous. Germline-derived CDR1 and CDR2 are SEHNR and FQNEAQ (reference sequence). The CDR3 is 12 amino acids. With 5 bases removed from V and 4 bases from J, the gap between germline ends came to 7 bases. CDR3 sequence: CASSGRSDTQYF. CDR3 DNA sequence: TGTGCCAGCAGCGGCCGATCAGATACGCAGTATTTT.